One and the same sample provided the 21 T cell receptor beta chains below, sequenced in a study of PD-1 blockade in classical Hodgkin lymphoma. Time point indicated: cycle 4 day 1 (C4D1), after six to seven weeks of nivolumab. Brentuximab vedotin exposure varied, and every patient relapsed after autologous stem cell transplantation. Sequenced by immunoSEQ multiplex PCR; TCRdb stores in-frame clones only, minus some. The table records more than 40,000 clones, approximately 78% of them present only once. Sequencing used peripheral blood mononuclear cells (PBMCs), obtained before the fourth cycle of nivolumab. Receptors originate from a human donor with classical Hodgkin lymphoma.

The chain carries TRBV7-9 and TRBJ1-5; no clear D gene. With 4 bases removed from V and 4 bases from J, the gap between germline ends came to 5 bases. This CDR3 is built from 12 residues. Per germline, CDR1 SEHNR and CDR2 FQNEAQ (reference sequence). This CDR3 is CASSSGNQPQHF. Written as DNA, the CDR3 is TGTGCCAGCAGCTCAGGAAATCAGCCCCAGCATTTT.

This rearrangement joins TRBV30 to TRBJ1-1; D possibly corresponds to TRBD1 (6 bases). The CDR3 runs to 15 residues. The germline V gene has CDR1 GTSNPN and CDR2 SVGIG (reference sequence). Trimming pared 1 base from V and 2 bases from J, leaving 14 bases between. CDR3 amino acids: CAWSEPDRTNTEAFF. The CDR3 DNA follows: TGTGCCTGGAGTGAACCTGACAGGACAAACACTGAAGCTTTCTTT.

The rearrangement uses TRBV21-1 and TRBJ2-7. TRBV21-1 is described as a pseudogene. This CDR3 is 16 amino acids long. CDR3 DNA: TGTGCCAGCAGCCCCCTCGTCAGCAGTCTCTTCTACGAGCAGTACTTC. Protein: CASSPLVSSLFYEQYF.

The chain employs TRBV11-1 and TRBJ2-3; TRBD1 matches 10 bases. The CDR3 covers 16 residues. CDR1 SGHAT and CDR2 FQDESV come from the germline V gene (reference sequence). V was pared by 5 bases and J by 1 base, with 6 bases of the junction left unmatched. CDR3 in amino acids: CASSTLTGGGTDTQYF. CDR3 DNA: TGTGCCAGCAGCACGCTGACAGGGGGCGGCACAGATACGCAGTATTTT.

This clone was seen only once. The V call is TRBV19, the J call TRBJ2-5; tentatively, D is TRBD1 or TRBD2 (6 bases each). V dropped 5 bases and J dropped 2 bases, with 24 bases sitting between them. Germline CDR1 LNHDA, CDR2 SQIVND (reference sequence). The CDR3 sequence is 18 residues long. The CDR3, as DNA: TGTGCCAGTAGTCCATACCGGGGGCCGATGGGTGGTCAAGAGACCCAGTACTTC. Translating gives CASSPYRGPMGGQETQYF.

This chain uses TRBV6-6 with TRBJ1-2; D unresolved. The CDR3 runs to 12 residues. Trimming cost V 7 bases and J 1 base, with 7 bases left between them. The germline V gene encodes CDR1 MNHNY and CDR2 SVGAGI (reference sequence). The CDR3 spells CASKERNYGYTF. The DNA of the CDR3 is TGTGCCAGCAAGGAACGTAACTATGGCTACACCTTC.

This clone was observed a handful of times. The gene calls are TRBV20-1 and TRBJ1-1, with D uncertain. V lost 3 bases and J lost 8, with 10 bases in between. Germline V gene lookup returns CDR1 DFQATT and CDR2 SNEGSKA (reference sequence). This CDR3 has 11 residues. The CDR3 is CSARQVLEAFF. CDR3 bases: TGCAGTGCTAGGCAGGTCCTGGAAGCTTTCTTT.

The CDR3 bases are TGTGCCTGGAGTGGGCAGATAGGTGGCTACACCTTC. This translates into CAWSGQIGGYTF. The chain combines TRBV30 with TRBJ1-2; D remains unclear. The V and J ends lost 1 base and 7 bases respectively, with 10 bases between them. Germline CDR1 GTSNPN, CDR2 SVGIG (reference sequence). This CDR3 region has 12 residues.

The chain joins TRBV19 to TRBJ1-5; D possibly corresponds to TRBD1 (5 bases). Trimming pared 5 bases from V and 9 bases from J, leaving 17 bases between. Germline values: CDR1 LNHDA, CDR2 SQIVND (reference sequence). This CDR3 region has 14 residues. Written as DNA, the CDR3 is TGTGCCAGTAGTCCCGTGGACGGCGGGGGGCCCCAGCATTTT. As protein: CASSPVDGGGPQHF.

The chain joins TRBV11-3 to TRBJ1-1; D call uncertain. Germline lookup yields CDR1 SGHNT and CDR2 YENEEA. Trimming pared 3 bases from V and 5 bases from J, leaving 10 bases between. The CDR3 is 13 residues long. CDR3 in amino acids: CASSFLGQTEAFF. CDR3 DNA: TGTGCCAGCAGCTTTCTCGGGCAAACTGAAGCTTTCTTT.

The CDR3 protein is CASSPRGTGGMEQFF. The DNA for the CDR3 is TGTGCCAGCAGCCCAAGGGGGACAGGGGGTATGGAGCAGTTCTTC. This chain connects TRBV7-9 to TRBJ2-1; 11 bases agree with TRBD1. This CDR3 comprises 15 residues. Germline CDR1 is SEHNR and CDR2 is FQNEAQ (reference sequence). V shed 5 bases, J shed 10 bases, and the junction held 10 bases outside the gene matches.

The chain couples TRBV7-9 to TRBJ1-4; no definite D call. The CDR3 runs 14 residues. Germline V CDR1 and CDR2: SEHNR, FQNEAQ (reference sequence). The V end lost 1 base, the J end lost 0 bases, and 3 bases lay between the germline ends. For the CDR3, the DNA is TGTGCCAGCAGCTTAGGAGCAACTAATGAAAAACTGTTTTTT. Translation gives CASSLGATNEKLFF. The full variable domain, completed using reference TRBV7-9 and TRBJ1-4, is DTGVSQNPRHKITKRGQNVTFRCDPISEHNRLYWYRQTLGQGPEFLTYFQNEAQLEKSRLLSDRFSAERPKGSFSTLEIQRTEQGDSAMYLCASSLGATNEKLFFGSGTQLSVL.

This clone was detected once. The rearrangement uses TRBV11-2 and TRBJ1-1; 8 positions match TRBD1. The germline CDR1 and CDR2 sequences are SGHAT and FQNNGV. V shed 4 bases and J 1 base; nucleotides not matched to a gene: 8. The CDR3 sequence is 16 residues long. The DNA of the CDR3 is TGTGCCAGCAGCTCGCAGGGGGCTTATCCGAACACTGAAGCTTTCTTT. Its translation: CASSSQGAYPNTEAFF.

The chain uses TRBV4-3 and TRBJ1-5; the D gene is possibly TRBD1 (5 bases). CDR1 is LGHNA, CDR2 YSLEER, per germline. The V gene lost 0 bases and the J gene lost 5 bases, with 14 bases spanning the gap. This CDR3 has 16 residues. The CDR3 spells CASSQEPGRVHQPQHF. CDR3 in DNA: TGCGCCAGCAGCCAAGAACCAGGCAGGGTCCATCAGCCCCAGCATTTT.

This clone was picked up many times. The J gene is TRBJ1-2, the V gene TRBV10-3; 9 bases fit TRBD1. Per the germline V gene, CDR1 is ENHRY and CDR2 is SYGVKD. CDR3 size: 15 residues. V lost 4 bases to trimming and J lost 4 bases; unmatched junction nucleotides: 7. The CDR3 coding sequence is TGTGCCATCAGTGCCCAACAGGGGGCCCGCTATGGCTACACCTTC. This gives the protein CAISAQQGARYGYTF.

As to this clone: Distinct nucleotide sequences in the sample also encode this CDR3. The V gene is TRBV6-5, the J gene TRBJ1-5; D perhaps matches TRBD1 (6 bases). Trimming pared 5 bases from V and 2 bases from J, leaving 10 bases between. Germline assignment: CDR1 MNHEY and CDR2 SVGAGI. There are 14 residues in the CDR3. CDR3: CASSKGGGNQPQHF. The CDR3 DNA sequence: TGTGCCAGCAGTAAGGGGGGGGGCAATCAGCCCCAGCATTTT.

The V gene is TRBV6-5, the J gene TRBJ2-2; 8 bases are shared with TRBD2. Trimming took 7 bases from V and 6 from J; bases not matched to a gene: 4. The length of the CDR3 is 13 residues. The germline V gene encodes CDR1 MNHEY and CDR2 SVGAGI. The DNA of the CDR3 is TGTGCCAGCAACCGGGGGGGGCCCGGGGAGCTGTTTTTT. This translates into CASNRGGPGELFF.

CDR3 in DNA: TGTGCCAGCAGTTATTTATCCGGGTCGATCTATGGCTACACCTTC. This sequence encodes CASSYLSGSIYGYTF. V usage is TRBV6-6 and J usage is TRBJ1-2; no clear D gene. The V gene lost 3 bases and the J gene lost 4 bases, with 15 bases spanning the gap. Per germline, CDR1 MNHNY and CDR2 SVGAGI (reference sequence). This CDR3 has 15 amino acids.

V usage is TRBV6-5 and J usage is TRBJ1-1, with 8 nucleotides matching TRBD1. Germline V gene lookup returns CDR1 MNHEY and CDR2 SVGAGI. This CDR3 contains 14 residues. V trimming: 6 bases; J trimming: 6 bases; junction bases outside the gene matches: 9. The CDR3, as DNA: TGTGCCAGCAGCCAAACCAGGACAGGGCCTGAAGCTTTCTTT. It specifies CASSQTRTGPEAFF.

The J gene is TRBJ2-1, the V gene TRBV5-1; D is perhaps TRBD2 (5 bases). The CDR3 totals 16 residues. Germline CDR1 is SGHRS and CDR2 is YFSETQ. V shed 0 bases and J shed 1 base, with 11 bases lying between them. In DNA form, the CDR3 reads TGCGCCAGCAGCTTGGTTGGCGGGTTATCCTACAATGAGCAGTTCTTC. Its translation is CASSLVGGLSYNEQFF.

V gene TRBV6-5 combines with J gene TRBJ1-4, with D possibly being TRBD1 (5 bases). The CDR3 loop spans 15 amino acids. CDR1 and CDR2 from the germline V gene are MNHEY and SVGAGI. The ends were cut back, 5 bases at V and 3 bases at J, with 13 bases in the middle. As DNA, the CDR3 is TGTGCCAGCAGTGGGGGGTTGGGTTCTAATGAAAAACTGTTTTTT. Its protein product is CASSGGLGSNEKLFF.